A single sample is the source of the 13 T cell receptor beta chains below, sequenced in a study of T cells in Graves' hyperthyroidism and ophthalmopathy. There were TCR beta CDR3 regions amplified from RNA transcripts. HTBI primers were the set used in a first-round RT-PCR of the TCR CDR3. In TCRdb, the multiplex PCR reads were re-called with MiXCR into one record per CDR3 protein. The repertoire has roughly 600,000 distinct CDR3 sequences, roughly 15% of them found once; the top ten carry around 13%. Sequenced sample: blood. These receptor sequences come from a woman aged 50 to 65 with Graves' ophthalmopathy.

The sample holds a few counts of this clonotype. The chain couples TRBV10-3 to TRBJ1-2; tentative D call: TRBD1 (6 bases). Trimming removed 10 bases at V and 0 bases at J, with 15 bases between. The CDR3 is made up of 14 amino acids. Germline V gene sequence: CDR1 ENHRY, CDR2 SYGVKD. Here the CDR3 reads CATRGDNANYGYTF. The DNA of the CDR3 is TGTGCCACCAGAGGGGACAACGCTAACTATGGCTACACCTTC.

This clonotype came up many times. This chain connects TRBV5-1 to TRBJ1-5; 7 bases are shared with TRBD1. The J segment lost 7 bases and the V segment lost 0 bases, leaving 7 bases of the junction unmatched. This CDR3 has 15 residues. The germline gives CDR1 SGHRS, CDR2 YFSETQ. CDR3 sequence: CASSLAAGGQQPQHF. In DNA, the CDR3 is TGCGCCAGCAGCTTGGCCGCCGGGGGACAGCAGCCCCAGCATTTT.

The CDR3 sequence: CASSLVFGYGYTF. The DNA of the CDR3 is TGTGCCAGCAGCTTGGTTTTCGGATATGGCTACACCTTC. The genes are TRBV7-2 and TRBJ1-2; D not resolved. The CDR3 is made up of 13 amino acids. Germline V gene lookup returns CDR1 SGHTA and CDR2 FQGNSA. The V end was cut by 3 bases, the J end by 5 bases, with 10 bases between.

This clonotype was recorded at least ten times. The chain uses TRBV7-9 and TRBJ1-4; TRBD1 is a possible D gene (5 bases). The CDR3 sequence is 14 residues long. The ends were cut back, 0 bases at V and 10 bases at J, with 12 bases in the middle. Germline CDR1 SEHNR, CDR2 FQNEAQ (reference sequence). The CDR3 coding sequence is TGTGCCAGCAGCTTAGCAGGGGCCAATCGAAAACTGTTTTTT. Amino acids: CASSLAGANRKLFF.

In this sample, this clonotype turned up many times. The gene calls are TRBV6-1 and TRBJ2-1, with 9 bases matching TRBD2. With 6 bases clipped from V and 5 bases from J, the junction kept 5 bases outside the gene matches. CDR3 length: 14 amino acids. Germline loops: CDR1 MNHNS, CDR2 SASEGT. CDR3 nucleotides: TGTGCCAGCAGACCTAGCGGGAATAACAATGAGCAGTTCTTC. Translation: CASRPSGNNNEQFF.

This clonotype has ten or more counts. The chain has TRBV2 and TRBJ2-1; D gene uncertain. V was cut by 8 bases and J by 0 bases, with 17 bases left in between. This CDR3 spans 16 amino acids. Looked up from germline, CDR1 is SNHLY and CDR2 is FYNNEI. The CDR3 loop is CASPSLLGRSYNEQFF. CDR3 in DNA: TGTGCCAGCCCCTCCCTACTCGGGCGCTCCTACAATGAGCAGTTCTTC.

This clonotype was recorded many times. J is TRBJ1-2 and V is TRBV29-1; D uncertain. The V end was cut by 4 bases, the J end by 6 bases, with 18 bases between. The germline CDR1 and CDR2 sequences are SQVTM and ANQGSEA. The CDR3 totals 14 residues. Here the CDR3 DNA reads TGCAGCGTTGGAAGGGAGCAGGCCCGGGATGGCTACACCTTC. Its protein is CSVGREQARDGYTF.

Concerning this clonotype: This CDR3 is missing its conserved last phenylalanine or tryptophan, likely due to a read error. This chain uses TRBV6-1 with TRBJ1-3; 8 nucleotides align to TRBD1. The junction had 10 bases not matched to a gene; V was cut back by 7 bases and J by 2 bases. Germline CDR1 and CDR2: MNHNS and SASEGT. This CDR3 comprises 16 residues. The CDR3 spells CASNLRTGLPGNTIYS. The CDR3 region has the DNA TGTGCCAGCAACCTCAGGACAGGGCTCCCTGGAAACACCATATATTCT.

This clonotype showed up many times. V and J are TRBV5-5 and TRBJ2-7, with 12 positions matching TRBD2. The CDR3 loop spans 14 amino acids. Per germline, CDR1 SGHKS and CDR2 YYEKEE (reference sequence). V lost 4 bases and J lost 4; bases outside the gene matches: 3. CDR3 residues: CASSKTSGSYEQYF. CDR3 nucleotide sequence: TGTGCCAGCAGCAAGACTAGCGGGAGTTACGAGCAGTACTTC.

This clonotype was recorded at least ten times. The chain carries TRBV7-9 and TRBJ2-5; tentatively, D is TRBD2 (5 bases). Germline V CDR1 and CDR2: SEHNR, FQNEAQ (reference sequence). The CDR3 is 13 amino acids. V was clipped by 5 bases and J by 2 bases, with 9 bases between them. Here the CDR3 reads CASSISGQETQYF. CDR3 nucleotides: TGTGCCAGCAGCATATCGGGACAAGAGACCCAGTACTTC.

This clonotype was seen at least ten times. As DNA, the CDR3 is TGTGCCAGCAGTACTAAGACACGTAACACTGAAGCTTTCTTT. Translating gives CASSTKTRNTEAFF. The chain links TRBV6-2 or TRBV6-3 to TRBJ1-1; D gene uncertain. CDR1 and CDR2 from the germline V gene are MNHEY and SVGEGT. Trimming cost V 5 bases and J 2 bases, with 12 bases left between them. The CDR3 is 14 residues long.

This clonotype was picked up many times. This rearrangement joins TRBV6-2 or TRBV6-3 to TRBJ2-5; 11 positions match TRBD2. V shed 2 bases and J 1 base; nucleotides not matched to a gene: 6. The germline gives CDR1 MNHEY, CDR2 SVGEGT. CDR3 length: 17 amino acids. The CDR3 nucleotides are TGTGCCAGCAGTTACCCCCCGGGACTAGCGGTCCAAGAGACCCAGTACTTC. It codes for CASSYPPGLAVQETQYF.

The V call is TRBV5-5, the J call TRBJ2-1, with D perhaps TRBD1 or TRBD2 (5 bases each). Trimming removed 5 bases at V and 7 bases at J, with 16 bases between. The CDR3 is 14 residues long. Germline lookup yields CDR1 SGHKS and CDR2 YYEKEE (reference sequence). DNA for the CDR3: TGTGCCAGCAGACTGGGACCGCCCTGGAATGAGCAGTTCTTC. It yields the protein CASRLGPPWNEQFF.